The 20 T cell receptor beta chains presented below share a single source sample, sequenced in a study of blood T cell repertoires in COVID-19. The protocol was immunoSEQ multiplex PCR, while the TCRdb copy is restricted to in-frame clones and leaves out a portion. The sample holds around 84,000 clones, about 80% seen once. The specimen was peripheral blood. These receptors all stem from a woman in her thirties or forties with active or convalescent COVID-19.

This chain links TRBV28 with TRBJ2-7, with D hard to call. The V gene's germline CDR1 is MDHEN and CDR2 SYDVKM. Deletions cut 3 bases from V and 6 bases from J, with 15 bases between. This CDR3 is built from 14 residues. The CDR3 nucleotides are TGTGCCAGCAGTTTGGCACAGCCTTCCGTCGAGCAGTACTTC. Its protein product is CASSLAQPSVEQYF.

The sample holds a few counts of this clone. The chain combines TRBV4-3 with TRBJ2-7, with 8 bases identical to TRBD2. The CDR3 covers 15 residues. Losses at the gene ends were 3 bases for V and 6 bases for J; bases not matched to a gene: 10. The germline CDR1 and CDR2 sequences are LGHNA and YSLEER. The CDR3 DNA is TGCGCCAGCAGCCACGGTTATAGCGGGGATACCGAGCAGTACTTC. Translating gives CASSHGYSGDTEQYF.

The chain joins TRBV10-3 to TRBJ2-7, with TRBD1 identical over 12 bases. Germline assignment: CDR1 ENHRY and CDR2 SYGVKD. The CDR3 sequence is 15 residues long. Losses at the gene ends were 10 bases for V and 6 bases for J; bases not matched to a gene: 13. This CDR3 reads CATSRPGQGASEQYF. CDR3 DNA sequence: TGTGCCACATCAAGACCGGGACAGGGGGCATCCGAGCAGTACTTC.

The chain carries TRBV18 and TRBJ2-3; 14 bases are shared with TRBD2. The CDR3 loop spans 15 amino acids. CDR1 and CDR2 from the germline V gene are KGHSH and LQKENI. J was trimmed by 5 bases and V by 6 bases; bases with no gene match: 4. The CDR3 DNA is TGTGCCAGCTCGAGACTAGCGGGGGGGCAAGATACGCAGTATTTT. Its translation is CASSRLAGGQDTQYF. Supplemented by reference TRBV18 and TRBJ2-3, the full variable domain reads NAGVMQNPRHLVRRRGQEARLRCSPMKGHSHVYWYRQLPEEGLKFMVYLQKENIIDESGMPKERFSAEFPKEGPSILRIQQVVRGDSAAYFCASSRLAGGQDTQYFGPGTRLTVL.

In this sample, this clone turned up once. V usage is TRBV27 and J usage is TRBJ1-1; 9 nucleotides match TRBD1. This CDR3 has 16 amino acids. Germline V CDR1 and CDR2: MNHEY, SMNVEV (reference sequence). V was clipped by 5 bases and J by 2 bases; unmatched bases: 9. The CDR3 DNA reads TGTGCCAGCAGTAAGGACAGGGGACTCCTTAACACTGAAGCTTTCTTT. Encoded protein: CASSKDRGLLNTEAFF.

The V and J genes are TRBV10-3 and TRBJ1-2, with D possibly TRBD1 on 6 matching bases. The CDR3 covers 17 residues. Germline V gene data show CDR1 as ENHRY and CDR2 as SYGVKD. V gave up 0 bases and J gave up 8 bases, with 22 bases separating them. The CDR3 sequence: CAISESAQGQGKRGYTF. CDR3 nucleotides: TGTGCCATCAGTGAGTCCGCCCAAGGCCAGGGGAAAAGAGGCTACACCTTC.

The chain is built from TRBV28 and TRBJ1-2; 10 bases line up with TRBD1. The CDR3 is made up of 14 amino acids. V lost 3 bases to trimming and J lost 8 bases; unmatched junction nucleotides: 6. CDR1 and CDR2 from the germline V gene are MDHEN and SYDVKM. The CDR3 DNA reads TGTGCCAGCAGTTTTGGGGGGACAGGGGCCGGCTACACCTTC. Translated, it gives CASSFGGTGAGYTF.

J is TRBJ2-2 and V is TRBV3-1 (or the pseudogene TRBV3-2); 8 nucleotides line up with TRBD2. This CDR3 spans 14 amino acids. J gave up 7 bases and V 2 bases, and 3 bases lay outside the gene matches. From germline, CDR1 is LGHDT and CDR2 YNNKEL (reference sequence). The CDR3 loop reads CASSQNAGGGELFF. CDR3 coding DNA: TGTGCCAGCAGCCAAAACGCGGGGGGCGGGGAGCTGTTTTTT.

CDR3 bases: TGCAGCGTTGAAGATGGGACAGAGAACACCGGGGAGCTGTTTTTT. Its translation is CSVEDGTENTGELFF. The rearrangement joins TRBV29-1 to TRBJ2-2, with 7 bases identical to TRBD1. V lost 0 bases to trimming and J lost 1 base; unmatched junction nucleotides: 2. Germline CDR1 SQVTM, CDR2 ANQGSEA. This CDR3 is 15 amino acids long.

This clone has only a few counts. The rearrangement uses TRBV5-1 and TRBJ2-5; TRBD2 aligns across 9 bases. The CDR3 runs to 15 residues. Germline V lookup: CDR1 SGHRS, CDR2 YFSETQ. V shed 4 bases and J 0 bases; nucleotides not matched to a gene: 4. The CDR3 DNA is TGCGCCAGCAGCGCTAGCGGGGCGAACCAAGAGACCCAGTACTTC. This sequence encodes CASSASGANQETQYF.

V usage is TRBV28 and J usage is TRBJ1-2; D is ambiguous. The CDR3 runs to 13 residues. Trimming left V 6 bases short and J 4 bases short, with 12 bases between. Germline CDR1 MDHEN, CDR2 SYDVKM. CDR3 sequence: CASSPAGGYGYTF. The DNA of the CDR3 is TGTGCCAGCAGCCCCGCCGGCGGCTATGGCTACACCTTC.

The CDR3 DNA follows: TGTGCCAGCAGTTTAGGCAGGGGGTCTGAGCAGTACTTC. It encodes CASSLGRGSEQYF. This chain connects TRBV12-3 or TRBV12-4 to TRBJ2-7, with TRBD1 matching 7 bases. J gave up 7 bases and V 1 base, and 4 bases lay outside the gene matches. The CDR3 consists of 13 residues.

V is TRBV7-2 and J is TRBJ2-3, with 8 bases identical to TRBD2. The V gene's germline CDR1 is SGHTA and CDR2 FQGNSA. Unmatched junction bases numbered 8, after V lost 5 bases and J lost 4 bases. The CDR3 has 15 residues. CDR3 sequence reads: CASSTPGLGADTQYF. In DNA form, the CDR3 reads TGTGCCAGCAGCACACCGGGACTAGGGGCAGATACGCAGTATTTT.

This clone was counted at least ten times. The rearrangement joins TRBV5-1 to TRBJ2-5, with D perhaps matching TRBD1 (5 bases). This CDR3 comprises 14 residues. Germline lookup yields CDR1 SGHRS and CDR2 YFSETQ. Trimming took 5 bases from V and 1 from J, leaving 12 bases between them. CDR3 sequence (DNA): TGCGCCAGCAGGTTTTCAGGGCTCCAAGAGACCCAGTACTTC. The encoded protein is CASRFSGLQETQYF.

The rearrangement joins TRBV3-1 (or the pseudogene TRBV3-2) to TRBJ1-3, with 8 bases aligning to TRBD1. With 4 bases clipped from V and 2 bases from J, the junction kept 4 bases outside the gene matches. The CDR3 spans 15 residues. Germline loops: CDR1 LGHDT, CDR2 YNNKEL (reference sequence). The chain's CDR3 is CASSLGQGTGNTIYF. The CDR3 DNA follows: TGTGCCAGCAGCCTCGGACAGGGTACTGGAAACACCATATATTTT.

The chain uses TRBV4-3 and TRBJ1-2, with D uncertain. V lost 2 bases to trimming and J lost 4 bases, with 5 bases between them. Germline loops: CDR1 LGHNA, CDR2 YSLEER. The CDR3 contains 12 residues. This CDR3 is CASSQPGYGYTF. The CDR3 bases are TGCGCCAGCAGCCAACCAGGCTATGGCTACACCTTC.

This clone turned up a few times. The chain couples TRBV28 to TRBJ2-7; 12 nucleotides match TRBD2. Germline values: CDR1 MDHEN, CDR2 SYDVKM. The CDR3 is 15 residues long. V lost 6 bases, J lost 2 bases, and 5 bases stayed unmatched. The CDR3 sequence: CASRPSGRGTYEQYF. The CDR3 DNA reads as TGTGCCAGCAGGCCTAGCGGGAGGGGGACCTACGAGCAGTACTTC.

This chain links TRBV3-1 (or the pseudogene TRBV3-2) with TRBJ1-1; D ambiguous. The CDR3 contains 12 residues. From germline, CDR1 is LGHDT and CDR2 YNNKEL (reference sequence). Trimming left V 1 base short and J 7 bases short, with 7 bases between. The CDR3 DNA is TGTGCCAGCAGCCAAGTTTACGGTGAAGCTTTCTTT. Its protein product is CASSQVYGEAFF.

Of note for this clone: The junction departs from germline at one end; a sequencing error may be responsible. This chain uses TRBV7-3 with TRBJ1-2; perhaps TRBD1 as D (5 bases). The CDR3 covers 13 residues. Germline V gene lookup returns CDR1 SGHTA and CDR2 FQGTGA. In DNA form, the CDR3 reads TGTGCCAGCAGCTTAACGGGGGAGGACAAGGGAGTCTTC. Translation gives CASSLTGEDKGVF.

This clone has just one count. This chain joins TRBV7-2 and TRBJ1-2; a possible D gene is TRBD1 (6 bases). Per germline, CDR1 SGHTA and CDR2 FQGNSA. The CDR3 contains 14 residues. The V end lost 5 bases, the J end lost 4 bases, and 14 bases lay between the germline ends. The CDR3 DNA follows: TGTGCCAGCAGCATCCCAGGGGTTGTCTATGGCTACACCTTC. Its protein product is CASSIPGVVYGYTF.